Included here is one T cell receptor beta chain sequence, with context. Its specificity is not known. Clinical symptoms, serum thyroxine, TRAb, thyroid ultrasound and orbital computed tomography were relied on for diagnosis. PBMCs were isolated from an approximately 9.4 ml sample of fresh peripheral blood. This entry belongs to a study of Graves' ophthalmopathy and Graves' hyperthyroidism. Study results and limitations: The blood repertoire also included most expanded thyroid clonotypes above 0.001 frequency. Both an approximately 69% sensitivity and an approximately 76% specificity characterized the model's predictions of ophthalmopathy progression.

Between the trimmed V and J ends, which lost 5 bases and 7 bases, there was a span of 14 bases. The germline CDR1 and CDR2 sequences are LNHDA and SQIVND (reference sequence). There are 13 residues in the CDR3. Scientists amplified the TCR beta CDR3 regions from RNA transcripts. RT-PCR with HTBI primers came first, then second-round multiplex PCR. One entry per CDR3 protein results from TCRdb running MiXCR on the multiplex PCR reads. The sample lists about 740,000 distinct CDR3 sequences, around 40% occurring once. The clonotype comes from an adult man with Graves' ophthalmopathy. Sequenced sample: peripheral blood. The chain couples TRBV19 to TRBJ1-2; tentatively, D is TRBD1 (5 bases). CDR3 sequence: CASSFGDVVGYTF. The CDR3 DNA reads TGTGCCAGTAGTTTCGGGGACGTGGTTGGCTACACCTTC.